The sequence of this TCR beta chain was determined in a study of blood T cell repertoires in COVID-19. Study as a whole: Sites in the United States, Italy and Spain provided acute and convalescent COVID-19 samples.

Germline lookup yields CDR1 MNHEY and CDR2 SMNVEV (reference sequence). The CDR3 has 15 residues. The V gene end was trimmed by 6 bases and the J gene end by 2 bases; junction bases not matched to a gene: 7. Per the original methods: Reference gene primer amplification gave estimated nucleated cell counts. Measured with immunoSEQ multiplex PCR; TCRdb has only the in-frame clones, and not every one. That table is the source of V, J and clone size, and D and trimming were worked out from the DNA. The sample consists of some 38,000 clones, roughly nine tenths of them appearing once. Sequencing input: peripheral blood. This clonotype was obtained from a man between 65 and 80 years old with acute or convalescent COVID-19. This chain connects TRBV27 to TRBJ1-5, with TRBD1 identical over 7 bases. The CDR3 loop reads CASSRTGVGNQPQHF. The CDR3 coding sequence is TGTGCCAGCAGCCGGACAGGAGTAGGCAATCAGCCCCAGCATTTT.